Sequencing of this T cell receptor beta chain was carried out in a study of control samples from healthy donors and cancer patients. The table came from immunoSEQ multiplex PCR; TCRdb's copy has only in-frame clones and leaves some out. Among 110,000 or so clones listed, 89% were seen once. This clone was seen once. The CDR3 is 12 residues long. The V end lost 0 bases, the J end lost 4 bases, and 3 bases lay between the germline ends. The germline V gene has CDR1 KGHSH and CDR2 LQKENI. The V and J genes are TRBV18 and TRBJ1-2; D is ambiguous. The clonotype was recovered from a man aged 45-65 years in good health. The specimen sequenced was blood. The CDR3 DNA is TGTGCCAGCTCACCACCGAGCTATGGCTACACCTTC. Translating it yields CASSPPSYGYTF.